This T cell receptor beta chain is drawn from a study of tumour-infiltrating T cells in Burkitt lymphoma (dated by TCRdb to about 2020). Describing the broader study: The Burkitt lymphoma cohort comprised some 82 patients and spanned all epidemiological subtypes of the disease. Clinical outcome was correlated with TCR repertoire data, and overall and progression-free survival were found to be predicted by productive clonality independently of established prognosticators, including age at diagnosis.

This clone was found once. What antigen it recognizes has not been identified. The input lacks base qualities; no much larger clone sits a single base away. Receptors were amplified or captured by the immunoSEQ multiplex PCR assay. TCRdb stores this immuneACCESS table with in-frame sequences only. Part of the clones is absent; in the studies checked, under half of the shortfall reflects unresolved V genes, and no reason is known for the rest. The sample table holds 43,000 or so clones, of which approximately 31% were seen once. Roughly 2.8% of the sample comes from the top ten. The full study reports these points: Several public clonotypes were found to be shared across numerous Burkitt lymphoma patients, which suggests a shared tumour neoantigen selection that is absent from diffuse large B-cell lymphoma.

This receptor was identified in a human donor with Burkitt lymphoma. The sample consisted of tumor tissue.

The DNA is TGTGCCAGCAGCTTAGGTGCTGACGGGTCCACAGATACGCAGTATTTT. It translates to CASSLGADGSTDTQYF. This chain joins TRBV7-9 to TRBJ2-3; the D gene lacks a confident call. V is reduced by 1 base and J by 2 bases, leaving a spacing of 13 bases between them. CDR3 length: 16 amino acids, cysteine to phenylalanine. The read is trimmed to its CDR3 DNA, 48 bases read in frame from base 1. As encoded in the germline V gene (reference sequence), CDR1 is SEHNR while CDR2 is FQNEAQ.